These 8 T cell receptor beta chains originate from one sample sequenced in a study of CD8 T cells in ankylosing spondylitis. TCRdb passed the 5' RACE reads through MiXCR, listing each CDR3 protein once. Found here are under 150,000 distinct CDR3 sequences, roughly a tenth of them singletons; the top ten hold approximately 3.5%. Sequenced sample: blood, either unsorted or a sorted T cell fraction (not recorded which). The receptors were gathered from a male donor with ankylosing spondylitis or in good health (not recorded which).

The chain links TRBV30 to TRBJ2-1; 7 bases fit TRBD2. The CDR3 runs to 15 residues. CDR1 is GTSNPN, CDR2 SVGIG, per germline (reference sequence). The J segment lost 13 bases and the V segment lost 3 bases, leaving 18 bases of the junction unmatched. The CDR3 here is CAWSRGGTSAFIQFF. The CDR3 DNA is TGTGCCTGGAGCAGAGGAGGAACTAGCGCATTTATTCAGTTCTTC.

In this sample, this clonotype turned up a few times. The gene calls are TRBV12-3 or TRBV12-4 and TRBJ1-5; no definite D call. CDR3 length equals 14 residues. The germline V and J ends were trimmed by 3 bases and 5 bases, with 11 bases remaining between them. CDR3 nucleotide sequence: TGTGCCAGCAGTTTCAGCTCCCGAGATCAGCCCCAGCATTTT. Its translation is CASSFSSRDQPQHF.

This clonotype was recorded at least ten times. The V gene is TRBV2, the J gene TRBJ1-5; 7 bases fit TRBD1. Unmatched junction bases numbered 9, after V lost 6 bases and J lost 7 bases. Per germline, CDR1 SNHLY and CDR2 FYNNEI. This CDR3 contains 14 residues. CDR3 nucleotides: TGTGCCAGCAGCACCGACAGGGAATGGCAGCCCCAGCATTTT. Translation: CASSTDREWQPQHF.

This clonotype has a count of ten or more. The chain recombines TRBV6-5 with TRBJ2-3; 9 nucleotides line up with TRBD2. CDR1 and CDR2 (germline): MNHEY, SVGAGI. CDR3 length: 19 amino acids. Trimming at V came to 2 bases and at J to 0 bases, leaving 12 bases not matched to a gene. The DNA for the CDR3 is TGTGCCAGCAGTTACCGCCGAAAAAGTACTAGCGGGAGCACAGATACGCAGTATTTT. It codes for CASSYRRKSTSGSTDTQYF.

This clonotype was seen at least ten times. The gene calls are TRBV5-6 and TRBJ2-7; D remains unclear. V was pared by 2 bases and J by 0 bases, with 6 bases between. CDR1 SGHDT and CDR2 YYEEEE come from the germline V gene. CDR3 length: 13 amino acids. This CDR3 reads CASSLGYSYEQYF. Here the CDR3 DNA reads TGTGCCAGCAGCTTAGGGTACTCCTACGAGCAGTACTTC.

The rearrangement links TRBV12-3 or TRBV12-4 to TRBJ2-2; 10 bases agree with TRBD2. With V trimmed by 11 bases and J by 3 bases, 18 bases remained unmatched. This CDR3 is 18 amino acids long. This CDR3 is CAFCLPLRLAGDTGELFF. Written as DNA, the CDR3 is TGTGCCTTCTGCCTACCTCTTAGACTAGCGGGCGACACCGGGGAGCTGTTTTTT.

This CDR3 is CAWSERSYEQYF. As DNA, the CDR3 is TGTGCCTGGAGCGAGAGATCCTACGAGCAGTACTTC. This sequence joins TRBV30 and TRBJ2-7; D ambiguous. The length of the CDR3 is 12 residues. The ends were cut back, 3 bases at V and 1 base at J, with 7 bases in the middle. The germline V gene encodes CDR1 GTSNPN and CDR2 SVGIG (reference sequence).

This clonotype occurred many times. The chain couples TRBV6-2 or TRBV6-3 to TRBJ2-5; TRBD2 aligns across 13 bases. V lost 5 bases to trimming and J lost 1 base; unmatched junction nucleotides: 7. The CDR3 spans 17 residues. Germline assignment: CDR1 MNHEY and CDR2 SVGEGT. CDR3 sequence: CASSKGLAGESQETQYF. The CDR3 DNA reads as TGTGCCAGCAGTAAAGGACTAGCGGGAGAATCCCAAGAGACCCAGTACTTC.